This T cell receptor (beta chain) was sequenced for a study of blood T cell repertoires in COVID-19. Study as a whole: T cells, B-cell-depleted T cells, or PBMCs supplied cDNA or gDNA.

V dropped 7 bases and J dropped 2; count of bases not matched to a gene: 8. CDR1 is MDHEN and CDR2 is SYDVKM in the germline V gene. The CDR3 extends over 16 amino acids. TCRdb's copy holds only in-frame clones and misses some; the assay was immunoSEQ multiplex PCR. The data contain roughly 280,000 clones, approximately 90% of them singletons. The participants were between 18 and 89 years old and came from 20 to 30 US areas. The sample consisted of PBMCs or T cells enriched from blood (not recorded which). The chain employs TRBV28 and TRBJ2-7, with 13 bases fitting TRBD2. The sequence was obtained from a man aged 40-49 years who had been exposed to COVID-19. The CDR3 DNA sequence: TGTGCCAGCAAGGGGACTAGCGGGATTAGCCCCTACGAGCAGTACTTC. This translates into CASKGTSGISPYEQYF.